This TCR beta chain is drawn from a study of T cell repertoires in cytomegalovirus infection. Study background: Public signatures in TCR beta pointed to CMV infection and matching HLA type.

Notes on this clonotype: No antigen is known for it.

Study-wide results and caveats: Identification of carriers of CMV plus the relevant HLA was achieved through cumulative public TCR beta family frequency. The response measured ex vivo was dominated by TCR beta clonotypes (HLA-C-restricted and CMV-specific).

A single record per CDR3 protein comes from TCRdb applying MiXCR to the reads. The table includes hundreds of thousands of distinct CDR3 sequences, more than 40% detected once. This material consisted of cultured PBMCs, taken from culture after CMV antigen stimulation. This TCR came from a human donor in good health (CMV status not recorded). Some clones in this sample may be carry-over from other donors' samples.

The CDR3 DNA reads as TGTGCCAGCAGCCAGACTAGCGGGAGTACAAACATTCAGTACTTC. Translating gives CASSQTSGSTNIQYF. The rearrangement links TRBV11-2 to TRBJ2-4, with TRBD2 identical over 12 bases. This CDR3 spans 15 amino acids. Germline CDR1 and CDR2: SGHAT and FQNNGV. Trimming cost V 5 bases and J 6 bases; bases outside gene matches: 5.